This T cell receptor beta chain was obtained from a study of T cell repertoires in ileal Crohn's disease. Clones were read by immunoSEQ multiplex PCR, and TCRdb kept only the in-frame ones, dropping some. The sample includes about 12,000 clones, around 77% of them seen just once. Study-wide results and limits: Sorted CD8 T cells held more high-frequency clones than CD4. Compared with non-smokers, active smokers at surgery showed more clonal expansions. All patients with clonality above 26.8% had endoscopic recurrence.

Eligibility required adulthood, ileal or ileocolonic Crohn's disease and indicated ileocolonic resection. The CDR3 is 16 amino acids. Losses at the gene ends were 7 bases for V and 9 bases for J; bases not matched to a gene: 12. Germline V gives CDR1 MDHEN, CDR2 SYDVKM. Note on this clone: Its specificity is unknown.

The chain carries TRBV28 and TRBJ1-6, with TRBD1 identical over 10 bases. This TCR was recovered from an adult with Crohn's disease. Sample: ileal tissue. The CDR3 sequence: CASKLAGQGKSSPLHF. The CDR3 DNA follows: TGTGCCAGCAAGCTCGCGGGACAGGGGAAGAGTTCACCCCTCCACTTT.